The entry below describes one T cell receptor beta chain. Its target is unknown. For each subset, genomic DNA was distributed in equal portions over several immunoSEQ plates. Here immunoSEQ multiplex PCR was the method, and the copy in TCRdb shows in-frame clones only, minus some. Of around 650,000 clones in the sample, approximately 96% were seen once. The germline CDR1 and CDR2 sequences are SGHDT and YYEEEE. This CDR3 region has 14 residues. V dropped 3 bases and J dropped 7 bases, with 13 bases sitting between them. The naive CD8 fraction comprised CD45RO-negative cells positively selected for CCR7 and excluded terminally differentiated effector memory CD45RA+ cells. This sample was included in a study of shared clonotypes between healthy human individuals. Study outcomes and limitations: Naive subsets usually exceeded memory subsets in estimated richness.

The sequence was obtained from a woman in her thirties in good health. The sequenced material came from naive CD8+ T cells sorted from blood. The V and J genes are TRBV5-6 and TRBJ1-4; D remains unclear. The CDR3 sequence: CASSSDLASEKLFF. CDR3 sequence (DNA): TGTGCCAGCAGCTCCGACTTGGCAAGTGAAAAACTGTTTTTT.